The present T cell receptor (beta chain) was sequenced within a study of CD4 T cells in relation to SARS-CoV-2 and coronaviruses. Study-wide context: ViraFEST: roughly 10-day antigen culture of PBMCs, then TCR beta CDR3 sequencing.

Sequencing was performed with immunoSEQ multiplex PCR; in TCRdb, only in-frame clones are kept and a portion is missing. Among about 36,000 clones, 77% were seen once, and the ten largest hold less than 3.5%. Concerning this clone itself: Its specificity is not known.

This CDR3 is built from 14 residues. V lost 0 bases to trimming and J lost 2 bases, with 8 bases between them. Germline loops: CDR1 SGHDT, CDR2 YYEEEE. The receptor's source is an adult with COVID-19. The sample comprised memory CD4+ T cells from PBMCs, cultured in vitro. The V call is TRBV5-6, the J call TRBJ2-5, with a possible D match to TRBD1 (5 bases). The CDR3 region is CASSLETAQETQYF. The CDR3 DNA reads as TGTGCCAGCAGCTTGGAGACAGCTCAAGAGACCCAGTACTTC.